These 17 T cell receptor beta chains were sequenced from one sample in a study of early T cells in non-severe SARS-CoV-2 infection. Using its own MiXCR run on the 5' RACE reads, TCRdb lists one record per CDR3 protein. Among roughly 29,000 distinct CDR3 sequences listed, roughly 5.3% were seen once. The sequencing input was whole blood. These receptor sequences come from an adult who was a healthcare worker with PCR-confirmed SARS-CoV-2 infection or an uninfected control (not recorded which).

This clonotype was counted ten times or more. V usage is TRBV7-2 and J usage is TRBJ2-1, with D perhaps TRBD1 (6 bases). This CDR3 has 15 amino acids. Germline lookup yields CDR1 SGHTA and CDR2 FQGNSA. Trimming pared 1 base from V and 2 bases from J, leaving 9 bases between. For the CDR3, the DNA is TGTGCCAGCAGCTTAGAATCAGGGGCCTACAATGAGCAGTTCTTC. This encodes CASSLESGAYNEQFF.

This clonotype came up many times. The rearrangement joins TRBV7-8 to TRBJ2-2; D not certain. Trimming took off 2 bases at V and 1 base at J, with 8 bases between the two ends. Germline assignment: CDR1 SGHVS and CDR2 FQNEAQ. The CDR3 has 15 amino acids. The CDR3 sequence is CASSLSTVNTGELFF. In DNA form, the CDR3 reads TGTGCCAGCAGCTTAAGCACGGTGAACACCGGGGAGCTGTTTTTT.

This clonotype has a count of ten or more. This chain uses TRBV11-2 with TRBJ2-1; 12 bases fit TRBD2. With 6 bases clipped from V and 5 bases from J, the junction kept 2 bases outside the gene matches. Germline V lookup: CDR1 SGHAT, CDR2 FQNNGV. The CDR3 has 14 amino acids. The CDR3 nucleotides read TGTGCCAGCAGGACTAGCGGGAGTAACAATGAGCAGTTCTTC. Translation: CASRTSGSNNEQFF.

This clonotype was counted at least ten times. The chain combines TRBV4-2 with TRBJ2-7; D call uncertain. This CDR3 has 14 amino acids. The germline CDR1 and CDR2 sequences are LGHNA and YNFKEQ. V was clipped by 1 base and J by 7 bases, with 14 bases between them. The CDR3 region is CASSQVNLEGEQYF. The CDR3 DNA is TGTGCCAGCAGCCAAGTGAATCTCGAAGGAGAGCAGTACTTC.

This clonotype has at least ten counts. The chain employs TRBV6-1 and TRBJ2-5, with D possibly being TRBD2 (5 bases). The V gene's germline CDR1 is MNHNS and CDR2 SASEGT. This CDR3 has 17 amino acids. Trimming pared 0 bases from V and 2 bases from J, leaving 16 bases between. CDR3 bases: TGTGCCAGCAGTGAAGCCCGGGGTACGGCAGGACAAGAGACCCAGTACTTC. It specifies CASSEARGTAGQETQYF.

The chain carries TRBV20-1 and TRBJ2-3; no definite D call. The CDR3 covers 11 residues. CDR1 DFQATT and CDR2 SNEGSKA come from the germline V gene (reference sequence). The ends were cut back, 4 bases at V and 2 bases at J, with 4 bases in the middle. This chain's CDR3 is CSAIYTDTQYF. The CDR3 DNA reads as TGCAGTGCTATTTACACAGATACGCAGTATTTT.

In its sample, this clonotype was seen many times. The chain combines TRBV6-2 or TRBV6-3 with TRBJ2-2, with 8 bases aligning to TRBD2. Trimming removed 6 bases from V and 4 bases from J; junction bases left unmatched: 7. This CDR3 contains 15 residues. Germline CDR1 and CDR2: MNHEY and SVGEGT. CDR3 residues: CASRPGGGPTGELFF. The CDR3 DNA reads TGTGCCAGCAGGCCCGGGGGGGGGCCCACCGGGGAGCTGTTTTTT.

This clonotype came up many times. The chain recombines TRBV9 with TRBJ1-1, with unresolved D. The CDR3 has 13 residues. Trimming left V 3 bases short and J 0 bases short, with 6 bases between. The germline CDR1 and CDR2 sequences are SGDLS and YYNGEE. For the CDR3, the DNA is TGTGCCAGCAGCGAGAGATTGAACACTGAAGCTTTCTTT. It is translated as CASSERLNTEAFF.

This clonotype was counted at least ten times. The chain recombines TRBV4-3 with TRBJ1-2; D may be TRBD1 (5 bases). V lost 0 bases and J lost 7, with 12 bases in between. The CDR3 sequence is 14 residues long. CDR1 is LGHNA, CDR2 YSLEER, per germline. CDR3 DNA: TGCGCCAGCAGCCAAGACGCGGGGGGACCTGGCTACACCTTC. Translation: CASSQDAGGPGYTF.

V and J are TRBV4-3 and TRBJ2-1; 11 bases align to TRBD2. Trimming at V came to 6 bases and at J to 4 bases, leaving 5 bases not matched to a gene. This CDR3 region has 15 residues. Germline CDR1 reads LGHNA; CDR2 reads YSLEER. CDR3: CASSTTSGGYNEQFF. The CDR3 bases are TGCGCCAGCAGTACCACTAGCGGGGGTTACAATGAGCAGTTCTTC.

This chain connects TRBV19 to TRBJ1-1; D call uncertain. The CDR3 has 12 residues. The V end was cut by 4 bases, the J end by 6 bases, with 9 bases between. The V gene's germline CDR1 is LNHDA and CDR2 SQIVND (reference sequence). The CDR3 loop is CASSTRPPEAFF. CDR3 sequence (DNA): TGTGCCAGTAGTACTCGACCCCCTGAAGCTTTCTTT.

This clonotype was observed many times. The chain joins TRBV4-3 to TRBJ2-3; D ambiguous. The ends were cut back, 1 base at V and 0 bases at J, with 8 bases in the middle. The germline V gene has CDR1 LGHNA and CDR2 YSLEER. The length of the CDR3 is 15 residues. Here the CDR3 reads CASSQVGFSTDTQYF. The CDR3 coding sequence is TGCGCCAGCAGCCAAGTTGGATTTAGCACAGATACGCAGTATTTT.

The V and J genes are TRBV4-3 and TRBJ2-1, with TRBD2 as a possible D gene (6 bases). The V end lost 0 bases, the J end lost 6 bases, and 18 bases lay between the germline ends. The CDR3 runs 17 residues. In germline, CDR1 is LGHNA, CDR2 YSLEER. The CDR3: CASSQDRAGFLFNEQFF. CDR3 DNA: TGCGCCAGCAGCCAAGATCGCGCGGGGTTTTTATTCAATGAGCAGTTCTTC.

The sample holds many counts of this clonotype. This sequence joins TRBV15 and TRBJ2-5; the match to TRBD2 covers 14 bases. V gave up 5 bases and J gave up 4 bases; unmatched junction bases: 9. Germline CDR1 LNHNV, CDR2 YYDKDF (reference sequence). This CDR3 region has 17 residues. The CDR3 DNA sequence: TGTGCCACCAGCTCTCCGGGACTAGCGGGAGTAGGAGAGACCCAGTACTTC. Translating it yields CATSSPGLAGVGETQYF.

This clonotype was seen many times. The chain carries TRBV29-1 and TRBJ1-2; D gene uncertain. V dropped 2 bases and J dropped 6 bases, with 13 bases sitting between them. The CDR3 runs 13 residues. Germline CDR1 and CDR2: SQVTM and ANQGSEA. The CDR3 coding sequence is TGCAGCGTTGAACCCCCGCTGAGGAATGGCTACACCTTC. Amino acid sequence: CSVEPPLRNGYTF.

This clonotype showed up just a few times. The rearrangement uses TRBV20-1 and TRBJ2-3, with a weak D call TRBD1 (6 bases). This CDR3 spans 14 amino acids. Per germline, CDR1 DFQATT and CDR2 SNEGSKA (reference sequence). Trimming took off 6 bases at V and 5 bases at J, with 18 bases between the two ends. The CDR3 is CSATTGPWEDTQYF. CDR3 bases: TGCAGTGCCACGACAGGACCTTGGGAAGATACGCAGTATTTT.

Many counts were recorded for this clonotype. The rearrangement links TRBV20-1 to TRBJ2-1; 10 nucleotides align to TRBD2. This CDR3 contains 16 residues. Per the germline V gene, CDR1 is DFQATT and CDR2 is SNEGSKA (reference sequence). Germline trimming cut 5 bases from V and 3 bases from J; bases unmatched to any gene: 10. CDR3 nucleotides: TGCAGTGCTGATGGAGGACTAGCGGAAAACTACAATGAGCAGTTCTTC. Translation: CSADGGLAENYNEQFF.